The 30 T cell receptor beta chains listed next were all sequenced from one sample in a study of blood T cell repertoires in COVID-19. Using immunoSEQ multiplex PCR, the repertoire was profiled, and TCRdb retains in-frame clones only, with some absent. The sample records around 450,000 clones, around nine tenths being singletons. Sequenced sample: peripheral blood. The receptors originated from a woman aged 25 to 45 with acute or convalescent COVID-19.

Only a few counts were recorded for this clone. The J gene is TRBJ1-3, the V gene TRBV2, with D hard to call. This CDR3 is built from 14 residues. Deletions cut 2 bases from V and 2 bases from J, with 7 bases between. In germline, CDR1 is SNHLY, CDR2 FYNNEI. In DNA form, the CDR3 reads TGTGCCAGCAGTGAATGGCAGGCTGGAAACACCATATATTTT. It encodes CASSEWQAGNTIYF.

The chain joins TRBV10-3 to TRBJ2-2, with D tentatively TRBD1 (6 bases). Trimming cost V 6 bases and J 5 bases, with 10 bases left between them. CDR1 and CDR2 from the germline V gene are ENHRY and SYGVKD. The CDR3 has 13 residues. The CDR3 reads CAIRQGETGELFF. DNA of the CDR3: TGTGCCATCAGACAGGGTGAAACCGGGGAGCTGTTTTTT.

As regards this clone: Different DNA sequences within this sample yield the same CDR3. This chain uses TRBV7-8 with TRBJ2-7, with TRBD2 identical over 10 bases. The CDR3 is 15 residues long. J gave up 5 bases and V 3 bases, and 7 bases lay outside the gene matches. Looked up from germline, CDR1 is SGHVS and CDR2 is FQNEAQ. CDR3 sequence: CASSLVSGGAHEQYF. CDR3 DNA: TGTGCCAGCAGCTTGGTCAGCGGGGGGGCCCACGAGCAGTACTTC. The full variable domain, completed using reference TRBV7-8 and TRBJ2-7, is GAGVSQSPRYKVAKRGQDVALRCDPISGHVSLFWYQQALGQGPEFLTYFQNEAQLDKSGLPSDRFFAERPEGSVSTLKIQRTQQEDSAVYLCASSLVSGGAHEQYFGPGTRLTVT.

The chain recombines TRBV5-6 with TRBJ2-2; D is possibly TRBD2 (5 bases). Germline V gene sequence: CDR1 SGHDT, CDR2 YYEEEE. This CDR3 has 15 amino acids. V gave up 5 bases and J gave up 1 base, with 12 bases separating them. The DNA of the CDR3 is TGTGCCAGCAGGTACGGACTGGTGAACACCGGGGAGCTGTTTTTT. Translation gives CASRYGLVNTGELFF.

This rearrangement joins TRBV5-1 to TRBJ2-7, with TRBD2 matching 11 bases. Germline-derived CDR1 and CDR2 are SGHRS and YFSETQ. CDR3 length: 18 amino acids. With 0 bases clipped from V and 4 bases from J, the junction kept 12 bases outside the gene matches. DNA for the CDR3: TGCGCCAGCAGCTTGGCAAGTAGCGGGGGGGCAAAACAATACGAGCAGTACTTC. This gives the protein CASSLASSGGAKQYEQYF. Full variable domain (missing parts from reference TRBV5-1 and TRBJ2-7): KAGVTQTPRYLIKTRGQQVTLSCSPISGHRSVSWYQQTPGQGLQFLFEYFSETQRNKGNFPGRFSGRQFSNSRSEMNVSTLELGDSALYLCASSLASSGGAKQYEQYFGPGTRLTVT.

This chain uses TRBV11-1 with TRBJ2-7; 11 nucleotides match TRBD1. CDR3 length: 15 amino acids. The trim removed 3 bases at V and 5 bases at J, leaving 6 bases unmatched. Germline V CDR1 and CDR2: SGHAT, FQDESV (reference sequence). CDR3 region: CASSFPGQGVHEQYF. The CDR3 DNA sequence: TGTGCCAGCAGCTTCCCGGGACAGGGGGTCCACGAGCAGTACTTC.

V is TRBV19 and J is TRBJ2-4; 7 bases are shared with TRBD1. CDR1 LNHDA and CDR2 SQIVND come from the germline V gene (reference sequence). There are 15 residues in the CDR3. With 3 bases clipped from V and 6 bases from J, the junction kept 8 bases outside the gene matches. This CDR3 reads CASSMEGTDLNIQYF. The DNA of the CDR3 is TGTGCCAGTAGTATGGAAGGGACAGACTTAAACATTCAGTACTTC.

This chain connects TRBV7-2 to TRBJ1-1, with 11 bases that match TRBD1. The CDR3 is made up of 15 amino acids. Germline CDR1 is SGHTA and CDR2 is FQGNSA. With V trimmed by 5 bases and J by 12 bases, 14 bases remained unmatched. The CDR3 DNA sequence: TGTGCCAGCAGCCCAAGAGGGACAGGGGGTTTCGCAACTTTCTTT. Its protein product is CASSPRGTGGFATFF.

The chain links TRBV11-3 to TRBJ2-7; D possibly corresponds to TRBD2 (6 bases). Germline loops: CDR1 SGHNT, CDR2 YENEEA. V dropped 5 bases and J dropped 3 bases, with 11 bases sitting between them. The CDR3 consists of 13 residues. The CDR3 DNA is TGTGCCAGCAGCATGCGGGACGGCTACGAGCAGTACTTC. Its translation: CASSMRDGYEQYF.

Turning to this clone: Other DNA sequences in the sample encode the same CDR3. This chain connects TRBV9 to TRBJ1-6, with D possibly matching TRBD1 (6 bases). There are 14 residues in the CDR3. The V gene lost 0 bases and the J gene lost 6 bases, with 7 bases spanning the gap. CDR1 and CDR2 (germline): SGDLS, YYNGEE. The CDR3 is CASSVGGGNSPLHF. CDR3 nucleotide sequence: TGTGCCAGCAGCGTAGGAGGGGGTAATTCACCCCTCCACTTT.

This chain connects TRBV19 to TRBJ1-6; weak D call: TRBD1 (5 bases). The CDR3 is made up of 14 amino acids. Germline CDR1 reads LNHDA; CDR2 reads SQIVND (reference sequence). V gave up 7 bases and J gave up 6 bases, with 13 bases separating them. CDR3 protein: CASTIHQGNSPLHF. The CDR3 nucleotides are TGTGCCAGTACCATACACCAGGGTAATTCACCCCTCCACTTT.

V usage is TRBV24-1 and J usage is TRBJ2-5; D remains ambiguous. CDR3 length equals 13 residues. V was shortened by 5 bases and J by 5 bases, with 11 bases between the two germline ends. Looked up from germline, CDR1 is KGHDR and CDR2 is SFDVKD. CDR3 sequence (DNA): TGTGCCACCAGTGCCGTGTGGGCGGAGACCCAGTACTTC. Encoded protein: CATSAVWAETQYF.

V usage is TRBV24-1 and J usage is TRBJ2-5, with D perhaps TRBD1 (5 bases). CDR1 is KGHDR, CDR2 SFDVKD, per germline. The ends were cut back, 2 bases at V and 1 base at J, with 7 bases in the middle. The CDR3 covers 14 residues. The DNA for the CDR3 is TGTGCCACCAGTGATTCCAGGGTCCAAGAGACCCAGTACTTC. Its protein is CATSDSRVQETQYF.

The chain is built from TRBV13 and TRBJ2-7, with 13 bases identical to TRBD2. The CDR3 length is 16 residues. Losses at the gene ends were 5 bases for V and 2 bases for J; bases not matched to a gene: 6. Germline V gene lookup returns CDR1 PRHDT and CDR2 FYEKMQ (reference sequence). This CDR3 reads CASSVGTSGATYEQYF. The CDR3 DNA reads TGTGCCAGCAGCGTCGGGACTAGCGGGGCCACCTACGAGCAGTACTTC.

This chain links TRBV27 with TRBJ2-2; no clear D. Germline loops: CDR1 MNHEY, CDR2 SMNVEV (reference sequence). Trimming cost V 10 bases and J 6 bases, with 12 bases left between them. CDR3 size: 12 residues. Here the CDR3 reads CATSMNSGELFF. The CDR3 DNA reads as TGTGCCACTTCTATGAATTCCGGGGAGCTGTTTTTT.

This clone was seen a few times. This sequence joins TRBV7-9 and TRBJ2-7, with D perhaps TRBD2 (5 bases). Germline CDR1 reads SEHNR; CDR2 reads FQNEAQ (reference sequence). V gave up 5 bases and J gave up 7 bases, with 21 bases separating them. This CDR3 is 15 amino acids long. CDR3 DNA sequence: TGTGCCAGCAGCCTTTGGGCTTCTGCTTCGGGAGAGCAGTACTTC. Translated: CASSLWASASGEQYF.

This clone was counted a single time. Other DNA sequences in the sample encode the same CDR3. V and J are TRBV5-1 and TRBJ2-1; unclear D gene. V lost 0 bases, J lost 3 bases, and 10 bases lay in between. This CDR3 region has 15 residues. Looked up from germline, CDR1 is SGHRS and CDR2 is YFSETQ. CDR3 amino acids: CASSLASGDYNEQFF. As DNA, the CDR3 is TGCGCCAGCAGCTTGGCATCGGGTGACTACAATGAGCAGTTCTTC.

The sample holds many counts of this clone. The rearrangement uses TRBV21-1 and TRBJ1-2; the table assigns TRBD1, which was not confirmed against the DNA. TRBV21-1 is given as a pseudogene. The CDR3 is made up of 20 amino acids. The CDR3: CASSKEFPRDRGFENYGYTF. The CDR3 region has the DNA TGTGCCAGCAGCAAAGAGTTTCCCCGGGACAGGGGGTTTGAAAACTATGGCTACACCTTC.

The rearrangement uses TRBV24-1 and TRBJ2-3; D ambiguous. This CDR3 is 12 amino acids long. Germline V gene lookup returns CDR1 KGHDR and CDR2 SFDVKD. Trimming removed 9 bases at V and 1 base at J, with 7 bases between. The DNA of the CDR3 is TGTGCCACCTCTGAGCGCACAGATACGCAGTATTTT. Amino acids: CATSERTDTQYF.

The chain couples TRBV13 to TRBJ2-3; TRBD2 matches at 9 bases. Germline V gene sequence: CDR1 PRHDT, CDR2 FYEKMQ (reference sequence). The CDR3 loop spans 17 amino acids. The junction had 13 bases not matched to a gene; V was cut back by 4 bases and J by 5 bases. CDR3 sequence: CASSSPPLAGGLDTQYF. The CDR3 DNA follows: TGTGCCAGCAGCTCGCCCCCTTTGGCGGGGGGGCTAGATACGCAGTATTTT.

The chain carries TRBV27 and TRBJ1-6; 8 positions agree with TRBD1. Germline CDR1 and CDR2: MNHEY and SMNVEV (reference sequence). V gave up 5 bases and J gave up 7 bases; unmatched junction bases: 7. This CDR3 has 15 amino acids. The CDR3 reads CASSHRTGSNSPLHF. CDR3 DNA: TGTGCCAGCAGTCACCGGACAGGGAGCAATTCACCCCTCCACTTT.

The chain recombines TRBV5-1 with TRBJ2-6, with D unresolved. The CDR3 totals 15 residues. Looked up from germline, CDR1 is SGHRS and CDR2 is YFSETQ. Trimming stripped 3 bases from V and 2 bases from J, with 9 bases between. The DNA for the CDR3 is TGCGCCAGCAGCTCAGACACCGCTGGGGCCAACGTCCTGACTTTC. It codes for CASSSDTAGANVLTF.

The V gene is TRBV6-5, the J gene TRBJ2-7; D is perhaps TRBD2 (5 bases). CDR1 and CDR2 from the germline V gene are MNHEY and SVGAGI. The V gene lost 5 bases and the J gene lost 3 bases, with 17 bases spanning the gap. The CDR3 runs to 15 residues. The chain's CDR3 is CASSLPAAGIYEQYF. CDR3 in DNA: TGTGCCAGCAGTCTTCCGGCGGCGGGTATCTACGAGCAGTACTTC.

This clone was seen a handful of times. The V call is TRBV5-6, the J call TRBJ1-2; D gene ambiguous. V lost 0 bases, J lost 4 bases, and 13 bases lay in between. Per the germline V gene, CDR1 is SGHDT and CDR2 is YYEEEE. The CDR3 is 15 residues long. The CDR3 DNA reads TGTGCCAGCAGCTTGGGGTTGGAGGGTCCCTATGGCTACACCTTC. It encodes CASSLGLEGPYGYTF.

The CDR3 protein is CASSQEQGYGTDTQYF. CDR3 in DNA: TGCGCCAGCAGCCAAGAGCAGGGCTATGGCACAGATACGCAGTATTTT. The rearrangement joins TRBV4-1 to TRBJ2-3; TRBD1 is a possible D gene (5 bases). V was cut by 0 bases and J by 1 base, with 11 bases left in between. The CDR3 contains 16 residues. CDR1 MGHRA and CDR2 YSYEKL come from the germline V gene.

The V call is TRBV2, the J call TRBJ1-3; D remains unclear. The germline CDR1 and CDR2 sequences are SNHLY and FYNNEI. This CDR3 is 16 amino acids long. With 4 bases removed from V and 0 bases from J, the gap between germline ends came to 13 bases. CDR3 bases: TGTGCCAGCAGTGCTGGAGGGATCCTCTCTGGAAACACCATATATTTT. Its protein product is CASSAGGILSGNTIYF.

The rearrangement joins TRBV6-6 to TRBJ2-5, with 15 positions matching TRBD2. Germline trimming cut 6 bases from V and 1 base from J; bases unmatched to any gene: 0. The CDR3 consists of 15 residues. Germline V gives CDR1 MNHNY, CDR2 SVGAGI (reference sequence). CDR3 residues: CASRGLAGGQETQYF. Written as DNA, the CDR3 is TGTGCCAGCAGGGGACTAGCGGGGGGCCAAGAGACCCAGTACTTC.

Written as DNA, the CDR3 is TGTGCCAGCTCACCGGAGGGACTAGACACAGATACGCAGTATTTT. Amino acid sequence: CASSPEGLDTDTQYF. The chain recombines TRBV18 with TRBJ2-3; 8 positions agree with TRBD2. From germline, CDR1 is KGHSH and CDR2 LQKENI. The CDR3 covers 15 residues. V lost 3 bases to trimming and J lost 2 bases; unmatched junction nucleotides: 4.

The chain employs TRBV5-1 and TRBJ2-1, with D perhaps TRBD1 (6 bases). Trimming stripped 7 bases from V and 5 bases from J, with 13 bases between. Germline values: CDR1 SGHRS, CDR2 YFSETQ. This CDR3 region has 13 residues. The CDR3 protein is CASGTGNNNEQFF. The CDR3 DNA reads TGCGCCAGCGGTACAGGGAATAACAATGAGCAGTTCTTC.

The chain employs TRBV5-6 and TRBJ2-5, with a weak D call TRBD1 (5 bases). The CDR3 consists of 15 residues. V lost 3 bases and J lost 5, with 17 bases in between. The V gene's germline CDR1 is SGHDT and CDR2 YYEEEE. Here the CDR3 reads CASSSGNPSTETQYF. The CDR3 DNA is TGTGCCAGCAGCTCAGGGAACCCGAGTACGGAGACCCAGTACTTC.